Listed here are 28 T cell receptor beta chains from one sample, sequenced in a study of CD8+ T cells in alopecia areata. The treatment denotes: oral pan-JAK inhibitor, 5-10 mg twice daily. Extracted RNA was reverse transcribed into cDNA, the sequencing template. Method: immunoSEQ multiplex PCR; TCRdb's copy keeps in-frame clones and lacks some. The repertoire includes approximately 160,000 clones, approximately 60% of them detected once, and 13% to 15% sits in the top ten. Sample: CD4+ T cells sorted from blood, taken at week 24, from a patient treated with tofacitinib. Source of these receptors: a human donor with alopecia areata.

This clone was recorded only once. V gene TRBV2 combines with J gene TRBJ2-3, with D perhaps given as TRBD1 or TRBD2 (5 bases each). The CDR3 has 18 amino acids. CDR1 is SNHLY and CDR2 is FYNNEI in the germline V gene. V gave up 7 bases and J gave up 0 bases, with 23 bases separating them. The CDR3: CASTRLLGGITSTDTQYF. In nucleotides, the CDR3 is TGTGCCAGCACCCGATTACTTGGGGGAATCACTAGCACAGATACGCAGTATTTT.

This clone was recorded a few times. The gene calls are TRBV7-9 and TRBJ1-5; the match to TRBD1 covers 11 bases. The CDR3 sequence is 15 residues long. Germline CDR1 and CDR2: SEHNR and FQNEAQ (reference sequence). V shed 4 bases, J shed 6 bases, and the junction held 5 bases outside the gene matches. Here the CDR3 DNA reads TGTGCCAGCAGCTCCGGACAGGGGGCCGGTCAGCCCCAGCATTTT. Its protein is CASSSGQGAGQPQHF.

J is TRBJ2-5 and V is TRBV2, with 9 bases fitting TRBD2. Germline V gene lookup returns CDR1 SNHLY and CDR2 FYNNEI. CDR3 size: 14 residues. The V gene end was trimmed by 7 bases and the J gene end by 5 bases; junction bases not matched to a gene: 8. Written as DNA, the CDR3 is TGTGCCAGCATCCTGACTAGCGGTCGGGAGACCCAGTACTTC. Translating it yields CASILTSGRETQYF.

The chain recombines TRBV4-1 with TRBJ2-5, with D perhaps matching TRBD1 (5 bases). The V gene's germline CDR1 is MGHRA and CDR2 YSYEKL. The CDR3 extends over 13 amino acids. Trimming removed 5 bases from V and 0 bases from J, with 7 bases in between. CDR3 nucleotide sequence: TGCGCCAGCAGCAGGGGCCACCAAGAGACCCAGTACTTC. This gives the protein CASSRGHQETQYF.

The rearrangement joins TRBV13 to TRBJ2-1; 11 bases map to TRBD1. Germline trimming cut 2 bases from V and 6 bases from J; bases unmatched to any gene: 6. Germline-derived CDR1 and CDR2 are PRHDT and FYEKMQ (reference sequence). The CDR3 has 16 residues. The CDR3 is CASSLTAGTGGNEQFF. The CDR3 DNA is TGTGCCAGCAGCTTAACAGCAGGGACAGGGGGCAATGAGCAGTTCTTC.

V is TRBV9 and J is TRBJ2-7; 8 bases line up with TRBD2. CDR3 size: 14 residues. The V gene's germline CDR1 is SGDLS and CDR2 YYNGEE. Trimming at V came to 3 bases and at J to 7 bases, leaving 9 bases not matched to a gene. As DNA, the CDR3 is TGTGCCAGCAGCGCCCCCACTCCGGGGGGGGAGCAGTACTTC. This codes for CASSAPTPGGEQYF.

This rearrangement joins TRBV20-1 to TRBJ2-7; D remains ambiguous. V lost 3 bases and J lost 7, with 7 bases in between. CDR1 is DFQATT and CDR2 is SNEGSKA in the germline V gene (reference sequence). CDR3 length: 10 amino acids. The CDR3 loop reads CSARADEQYF. Here the CDR3 DNA reads TGCAGTGCTAGGGCAGATGAGCAGTACTTC.

V and J are TRBV29-1 and TRBJ1-5; 7 bases are a match to TRBD1. Germline V gene sequence: CDR1 SQVTM, CDR2 ANQGSEA. The V segment lost 5 bases and the J segment 0 bases; nucleotides outside the gene matches: 1. This CDR3 spans 13 amino acids. The CDR3 DNA is TGCAGCGTTCGACAGGGTAGCAATCAGCCCCAGCATTTT. This gives the protein CSVRQGSNQPQHF.

V gene TRBV7-9 combines with J gene TRBJ1-1; a weak D match, TRBD1 (5 bases). Germline loops: CDR1 SEHNR, CDR2 FQNEAQ (reference sequence). Trimming shortened V by 3 bases and J by 4 bases, and 12 bases separated the two germline ends. The CDR3 spans 14 residues. The CDR3 region is CASSFSGTGTEAFF. CDR3 coding DNA: TGTGCCAGCAGCTTTTCCGGGACGGGCACTGAAGCTTTCTTT. Full variable domain (rest looked up from reference TRBV7-9 and TRBJ1-1): DTGVSQNPRHKITKRGQNVTFRCDPISEHNRLYWYRQTLGQGPEFLTYFQNEAQLEKSRLLSDRFSAERPKGSFSTLEIQRTEQGDSAMYLCASSFSGTGTEAFFGQGTRLTVV.

A single count supports this clone. CDR3 loop: CSVDTGSDTQYF. The CDR3 coding sequence is TGCAGCGTTGATACGGGGTCAGATACGCAGTATTTT. The J gene is TRBJ2-3, the V gene TRBV29-1; possible D gene TRBD2, 5 bases. The CDR3 is 12 amino acids. Trimming left V 3 bases short and J 4 bases short, with 8 bases between. Germline CDR1 SQVTM, CDR2 ANQGSEA.

In its sample, this clone was seen a few times. Other DNA sequences in this sample translate to the same CDR3. V and J are TRBV5-1 and TRBJ2-5, with 9 bases that match TRBD2. The CDR3 consists of 12 residues. Germline V gene sequence: CDR1 SGHRS, CDR2 YFSETQ. V shed 4 bases, J shed 5 bases, and the junction held 0 bases outside the gene matches. The CDR3 loop reads CASSLAGETQYF. In DNA form, the CDR3 reads TGCGCCAGCAGCCTAGCGGGGGAGACCCAGTACTTC.

This chain connects TRBV15 to TRBJ1-2; D might be TRBD1 (5 bases). Germline V gives CDR1 LNHNV, CDR2 YYDKDF (reference sequence). Trimming removed 3 bases at V and 6 bases at J, with 14 bases between. This CDR3 contains 14 residues. The CDR3, as DNA: TGTGCCACCAGCAGCGACGTGGGGGTCGATGGCTACACCTTC. It codes for CATSSDVGVDGYTF.

This chain links TRBV7-9 with TRBJ2-3, with D tentatively TRBD1 or TRBD2 (7 bases each). In germline, CDR1 is SEHNR, CDR2 FQNEAQ (reference sequence). The CDR3 has 15 amino acids. V was shortened by 5 bases and J by 2 bases, with 14 bases between the two germline ends. CDR3 residues: CASSPRGGNTDTQYF. The CDR3 DNA follows: TGTGCCAGCAGCCCCAGGGGGGGAAACACAGATACGCAGTATTTT.

This chain uses TRBV30 with TRBJ1-1; no clear D gene. Per the germline V gene, CDR1 is GTSNPN and CDR2 is SVGIG (reference sequence). This CDR3 comprises 13 residues. Trimming pared 2 bases from V and 11 bases from J, leaving 18 bases between. The CDR3 is CAWSPRRVREAFF. DNA of the CDR3: TGTGCCTGGAGTCCCCGTCGGGTCCGTGAGGCTTTCTTT.

V and J are TRBV7-9 and TRBJ2-7; the match to TRBD1 covers 10 bases. CDR1 and CDR2 (germline): SEHNR, FQNEAQ (reference sequence). This CDR3 spans 15 amino acids. V shed 4 bases and J 6 bases; nucleotides not matched to a gene: 9. In DNA, the CDR3 is TGTGCCAGCAGCTCCCCGGGACAGGGGAAGCGCGAGCAGTACTTC. Its translation: CASSSPGQGKREQYF.

This clone was seen just once. V usage is TRBV7-6 and J usage is TRBJ2-7; TRBD1 matches 7 bases. Germline V gene data show CDR1 as SGHVS and CDR2 as FNYEAQ. Trimming cost V 4 bases and J 7 bases; bases outside gene matches: 7. CDR3 length equals 13 residues. The CDR3 DNA follows: TGTGCCAGCAGCTCAGACAGGGTCCGGGAGCAGTACTTC. This translates into CASSSDRVREQYF.

The chain recombines TRBV4-1 with TRBJ2-1; no definite D call. The length of the CDR3 is 15 residues. V was trimmed by 5 bases and J by 8 bases, leaving 19 bases between them. Germline values: CDR1 MGHRA, CDR2 YSYEKL. The CDR3 here is CASSVGWVGRDEQFF. CDR3 coding DNA: TGCGCCAGCAGCGTTGGGTGGGTGGGTCGCGATGAGCAGTTCTTC.

With respect to this clone: The sample contains more than one DNA sequence encoding this CDR3. In DNA, the CDR3 is TGCAGCGTTGAAAGGCAGGGAGGCACTGAAGCTTTCTTT. Amino acid sequence: CSVERQGGTEAFF. The chain links TRBV29-1 to TRBJ1-1, with D perhaps matching TRBD1 (5 bases). From germline, CDR1 is SQVTM and CDR2 ANQGSEA. Trimming removed 2 bases at V and 4 bases at J, with 11 bases between. This CDR3 contains 13 residues.

This clone was seen a single time. This chain's CDR3 is CATSRENTEAFF. DNA of the CDR3: TGTGCCACCTCGAGGGAGAACACTGAAGCTTTCTTT. The chain combines TRBV10-3 with TRBJ1-1, with D uncertain. The germline V gene encodes CDR1 ENHRY and CDR2 SYGVKD. V was pared by 10 bases and J by 1 base, with 10 bases between. The CDR3 consists of 12 residues.

The V and J genes are TRBV6-5 and TRBJ2-7; 7 bases line up with TRBD1. V shed 5 bases and J 2 bases; nucleotides not matched to a gene: 6. The CDR3 contains 14 residues. CDR1 is MNHEY, CDR2 SVGAGI, per germline. CDR3 DNA: TGTGCCAGCAGTGCCGGGACAGAGGCCTACGAGCAGTACTTC. Encoded protein: CASSAGTEAYEQYF.

This chain links TRBV7-7 with TRBJ1-1; D unclear. Germline V gene sequence: CDR1 SSHAT, CDR2 FNYEAQ (reference sequence). The CDR3 is 13 residues long. V was pared by 2 bases and J by 1 base, with 5 bases between. The CDR3 DNA is TGTGCCAGCAGCTTATCAGAGAACACTGAAGCTTTCTTT. Amino acids: CASSLSENTEAFF. The variable domain in full, with the rest retrieved from reference TRBV7-7 and TRBJ1-1, is GAGVSQSPRYKVTKRGQDVTLRCDPISSHATLYWYQQALGQGPEFLTYFNYEAQPDKSGLPSDRFSAERPEGSISTLTIQRTEQRDSAMYRCASSLSENTEAFFGQGTRLTVV.

For the CDR3, the DNA is TGTGCCAGCAGTTACACAGTTAGCAATCAGCCCCAGCATTTT. Protein product: CASSYTVSNQPQHF. V is TRBV6-6 and J is TRBJ1-5; no firm D call. The CDR3 extends over 14 amino acids. Trimming left V 2 bases short and J 0 bases short, with 5 bases between. Per germline, CDR1 MNHNY and CDR2 SVGAGI (reference sequence).

This chain links TRBV2 with TRBJ2-5; 7 bases match TRBD1. Germline trimming cut 10 bases from V and 2 bases from J; bases unmatched to any gene: 4. CDR3 length: 12 amino acids. Germline assignment: CDR1 SNHLY and CDR2 FYNNEI. CDR3 nucleotides: TGTGCCACCGGGACAGAACAAGAGACCCAGTACTTC. Its translation is CATGTEQETQYF.

This chain links TRBV30 with TRBJ2-6; either TRBD1 or TRBD2 may fit D (5 bases each). CDR1 GTSNPN and CDR2 SVGIG come from the germline V gene (reference sequence). The CDR3 has 15 amino acids. Trimming stripped 0 bases from V and 2 bases from J, with 8 bases between. CDR3 sequence: CAWSVMGAGANVLTF. CDR3 coding DNA: TGTGCCTGGAGTGTTATGGGGGCTGGGGCCAACGTCCTGACTTTC.

This clone was detected only a few times. The chain couples TRBV2 to TRBJ2-3; no definite D call. CDR3 size: 13 residues. V was cut by 1 base and J by 4 bases, with 6 bases left in between. Germline CDR1 reads SNHLY; CDR2 reads FYNNEI. CDR3 sequence: CASSEEGPDTQYF. CDR3 bases: TGTGCCAGCAGTGAAGAGGGTCCAGATACGCAGTATTTT.

This sequence joins TRBV5-1 and TRBJ2-3, with D possibly TRBD2 on 5 matching bases. Germline V lookup: CDR1 SGHRS, CDR2 YFSETQ. The CDR3 is 14 residues long. The V end lost 4 bases, the J end lost 4 bases, and 13 bases lay between the germline ends. The CDR3 sequence is CASSPGSLADTQYF. In DNA form, the CDR3 reads TGCGCCAGCAGCCCGGGAAGTTTGGCAGATACGCAGTATTTT.

The chain carries TRBV6-6 and TRBJ1-6; possible D gene TRBD1, 6 bases. V was shortened by 6 bases and J by 9 bases, with 18 bases between the two germline ends. This CDR3 contains 15 residues. Germline V gene lookup returns CDR1 MNHNY and CDR2 SVGAGI (reference sequence). As DNA, the CDR3 is TGTGCCAGCAGACCCACAGGGTTTCGGAGTTCACCCCTCCACTTT. Translated, it gives CASRPTGFRSSPLHF.

This clone occurred a few times. V is TRBV10-3 and J is TRBJ1-2; D is undetermined. Germline V lookup: CDR1 ENHRY, CDR2 SYGVKD. V gave up 0 bases and J gave up 2 bases, with 16 bases separating them. The CDR3 spans 17 residues. CDR3 residues: CAISESKGGTSNYGYTF. CDR3 in DNA: TGTGCCATCAGTGAGTCGAAGGGCGGTACCAGCAACTATGGCTACACCTTC.